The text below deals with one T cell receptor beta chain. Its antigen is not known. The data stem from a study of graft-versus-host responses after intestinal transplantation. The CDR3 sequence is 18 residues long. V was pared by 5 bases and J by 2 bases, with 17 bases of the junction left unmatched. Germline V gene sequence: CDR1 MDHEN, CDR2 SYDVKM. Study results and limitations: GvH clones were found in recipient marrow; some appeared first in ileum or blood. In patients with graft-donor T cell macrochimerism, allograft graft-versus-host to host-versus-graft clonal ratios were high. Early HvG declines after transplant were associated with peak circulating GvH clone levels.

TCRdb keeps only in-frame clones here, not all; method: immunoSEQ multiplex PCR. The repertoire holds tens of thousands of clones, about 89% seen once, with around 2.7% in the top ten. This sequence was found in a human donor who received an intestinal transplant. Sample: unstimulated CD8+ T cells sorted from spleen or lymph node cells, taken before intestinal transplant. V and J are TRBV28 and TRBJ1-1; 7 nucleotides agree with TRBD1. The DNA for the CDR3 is TGTGCCAGCAGTCGCCCGGACAGGTCTATTCATGGTAACACTGAAGCTTTCTTT. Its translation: CASSRPDRSIHGNTEAFF.